This record concerns one T cell receptor beta chain sequence. This clonotype was seen at least ten times. Which antigen it targets is not known. No per-base quality is available; no much larger clone lies one base away. The source of the sample is a study of T cells in Graves' hyperthyroidism and ophthalmopathy (dated by TCRdb to 2018 to 2020). Some background on the complete study: Peripheral blood samples were taken at initial diagnosis, before any treatment was given. TCR V-J signatures able to tell the groups apart were searched for in a discovery cohort of 95 or so patients, of whom under 45 had Graves' ophthalmopathy and under 65 had stable Graves' hyperthyroidism. Prospective prediction of ophthalmopathy was tested in an independent validation cohort consisting of 18 hyperthyroidism patients and approximately 16 patients who later progressed to ophthalmopathy. The roughly 90 discovery patients were divided at random into training and test sets in a 7:3 ratio. In several Graves' hyperthyroidism patients, the study also compared T-cell repertoires from thyroid tissue with T-cell repertoires from blood. Following sampling, methimazole starting at 30 mg daily was given to hyperthyroidism patients, and high-dose intravenous methylprednisolone was given to ophthalmopathy patients. According to the paper, TCR Vbeta CDR3 sequencing was carried out on about 140 peripheral blood samples, which came from fewer than 50 ophthalmopathy, about 75 hyperthyroidism and around 17 progressor patients.

The hyperthyroidism patients were between 18 and 65 years old and newly diagnosed, with a disease duration of less than 2 months. Patients with uncontrolled infections, other autoimmune diseases, pregnancy or lactation were excluded. Diagnoses were established on the basis of clinical symptoms, serum thyroxine and TRAb, thyroid ultrasound, and orbital computed tomography. For progressor patients, blood was drawn at the first diagnosis of hyperthyroidism, before any ophthalmopathy symptoms had appeared. Ficoll-Paque density gradient centrifugation was used to isolate PBMCs from around 10 ml of fresh peripheral blood. Progressor patients were first diagnosed with Graves' hyperthyroidism and then developed ophthalmopathy during follow-up. Total RNA was extracted using Trizol reagent, and RNA quality was assessed on an Agilent 2100 Bioanalyzer. Here is what the overall study found, with its caveats: During validation, the model predicted progression to ophthalmopathy a median of approximately 6.5 months ahead of onset, with almost 71% sensitivity and 72.22% specificity. In cross-validation, a model built on a 13 V-J signature told ophthalmopathy apart from stable hyperthyroidism with 85% to 90% sensitivity and roughly 82% specificity, and in testing the same model reached 80%/75%. Most expanded thyroid clonotypes (frequency above 0.001) were also found in blood, which suggests that blood repertoires may mirror thyroid immune responses. Sample size was not statistically predetermined, and blinding of investigators to group allocation was not performed.

The TCR beta CDR3 regions were amplified from RNA transcripts. The TCR CDR3 was subjected to a first round of RT-PCR using the HTBI primer set and the Qiagen OneStep RT-PCR kit. The libraries were constructed in a second round of multiplex PCR and then size-selected and purified. Paired-end sequencing of the libraries was performed with 100 bp reads on an Illumina HiSeq2000. The authors' pipeline ran thus. SOAPnuke was used to process the raw data, with reads discarded if the reads contained adapters or uncalled bases, had a mean Phred below 15, or lacked an exact constant-primer or identifier match. High-quality paired reads were merged using COPE v1.2.5, and each unique nucleotide sequence was defined as a clonotype. MiTCR v1.1 was used to align clonotypes to the IMGT TRBV, TRBD and TRBJ reference segments. Analysis was restricted to V-J combinations with a frequency above 0.0001, which covered 99.2% of repertoires. The TCS score was defined as the ratio of F50 (clonal expansion) to E x V (chaos), calculated using BLOSUM62-based TCRdist between CDR3 peptides within each V-J. Welch's t-statistics and random forest reduced roughly 530 V-J features to about 12, which were used in a naive Bayes classifier (R e1071). TCRdb took the public reads, trimmed them with fastp at Q25, ran MiXCR for clone calling and kept in-frame beta chains. Under each unique CDR3 protein, matching rows form one entry showing the most common genes and DNA. The V and J calls come from TCRdb's annotation, not from the publication. The sample data list over 250,000 distinct CDR3 sequences, and around 25% of these were observed just once. Approximately 25% of the sample comes from the top ten.

The CDR3 runs 16 residues from the cysteine to the phenylalanine. Only the CDR3 region is kept as DNA, spanning 48 bases read in frame from base 1. Looking up the germline V gene yields CDR1 MGHRA and CDR2 YSYEKL. Trimming at the junction amounts to 5 bases on V and 5 bases on J, and the germline ends lie 21 bases apart. The chain links TRBV4-1 with TRBJ1-2; TRBD1 is possibly the D segment (6 matching bases). Source material: blood. The sequence was obtained from a man in his forties with Graves' hyperthyroidism that later progressed to Graves' ophthalmopathy. The nucleotide sequence is TGCGCCAGCAGCAGCCAAGGGGGGGCGCGGAATTATGGCTACACCTTC. Translated, this gives CASSSQGGARNYGYTF.